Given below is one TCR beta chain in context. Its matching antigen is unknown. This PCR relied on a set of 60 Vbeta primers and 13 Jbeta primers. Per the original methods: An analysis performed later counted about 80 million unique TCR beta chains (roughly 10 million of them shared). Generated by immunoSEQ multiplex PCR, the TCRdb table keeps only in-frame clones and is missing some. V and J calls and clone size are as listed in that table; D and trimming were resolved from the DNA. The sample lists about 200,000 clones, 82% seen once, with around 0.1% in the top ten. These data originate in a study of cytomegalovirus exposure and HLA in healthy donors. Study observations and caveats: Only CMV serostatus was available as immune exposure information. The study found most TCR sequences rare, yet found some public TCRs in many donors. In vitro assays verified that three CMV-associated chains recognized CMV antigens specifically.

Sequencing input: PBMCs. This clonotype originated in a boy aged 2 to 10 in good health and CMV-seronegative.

CDR3 sequence reads: CASSPRGGAGDNEQFF. The CDR3 DNA is TGTGCCAGCAGCCCGAGGGGGGGGGCGGGGGACAATGAGCAGTTCTTC. J is TRBJ2-1 and V is TRBV7-3, with a possible D match to TRBD2 (7 bases). V lost 5 bases, J lost 5 bases, and 19 bases lay in between. This CDR3 is 16 amino acids long. Germline assignment: CDR1 SGHTA and CDR2 FQGTGA. Together with reference TRBV7-3 and TRBJ2-1, the CDR3 gives the full variable domain: GAGVSQTPSNKVTEKGKYVELRCDPISGHTALYWYRQSLGQGPEFLIYFQGTGAADDSGLPNDRFFAVRPEGSVSTLKIQRTERGDSAVYLCASSPRGGAGDNEQFFGPGTRLTVL.